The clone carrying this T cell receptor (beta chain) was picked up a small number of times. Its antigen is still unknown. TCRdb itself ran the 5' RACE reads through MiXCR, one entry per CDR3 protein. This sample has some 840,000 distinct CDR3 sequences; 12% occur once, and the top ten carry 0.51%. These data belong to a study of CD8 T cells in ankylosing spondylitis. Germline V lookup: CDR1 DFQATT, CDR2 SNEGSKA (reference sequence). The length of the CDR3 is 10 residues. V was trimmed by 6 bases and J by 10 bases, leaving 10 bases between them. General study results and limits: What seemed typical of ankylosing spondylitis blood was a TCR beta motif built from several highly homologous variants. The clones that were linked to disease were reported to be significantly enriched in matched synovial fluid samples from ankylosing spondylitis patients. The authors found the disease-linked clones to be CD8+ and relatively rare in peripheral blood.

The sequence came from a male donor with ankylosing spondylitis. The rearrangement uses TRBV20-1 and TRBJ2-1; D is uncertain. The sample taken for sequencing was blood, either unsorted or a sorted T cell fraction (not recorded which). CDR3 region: CSAKVNEQFF. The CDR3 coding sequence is TGCAGTGCAAAAGTAAACGAGCAGTTCTTC.